This is a list of T cell receptor beta chains from one sample in a study of T cell responses to AZD1222 COVID-19 vaccine. Produced via immunoSEQ multiplex PCR; TCRdb's table is partial and in-frame only. The sample lists 180,000 or so clones; just over 90% were seen once. The sequenced sample was peripheral blood, obtained 28 days after the second AZD1222 dose. The source is an adult who received the AZD1222 COVID-19 vaccine. Both conserved end residues are part of each CDR3. D genes are given only for firm matches. The size field is filled for only some rows; it gives once, few, many or a size class.

D gene,J gene,V gene,clone size,CDR3 DNA,CDR3 protein
NA,TRBJ1-1,TRBV4-3,NA,TGCGCCAGCAGCCAAGACATCTTGAACACTGAAGCTTTCTTT,CASSQDILNTEAFF
NA,TRBJ1-5,TRBV5-1,NA,TGCGCCAGCAGCTTGGGCCTACTTCAGCCCCAGCATTTT,CASSLGLLQPQHF
NA,TRBJ1-3,TRBV30,NA,TGTGCCTGGAGTCCGACCCGATCCGGGCCTGGAAACACCATATATTTT,CAWSPTRSGPGNTIYF
NA,TRBJ2-5,TRBV7-6,once,TGTGCCAGCAGCTTAGCGCCTGTGTCGGTGGAGACCCAGTACTTC,CASSLAPVSVETQYF
NA,TRBJ1-6,TRBV5-4,NA,TGTGCCAGCAGCTTGGGTCAGGGGCGGGATTCACCCCTCCACTTT,CASSLGQGRDSPLHF
NA,TRBJ2-3,TRBV13,NA,TGTGCCAGCAGCTTAGGACACTCCACAGATACGCAGTATTTT,CASSLGHSTDTQYF
NA,TRBJ2-1,TRBV2,NA,TGTGCCAGCAGTGAAGCAACCGGACTTATAAACAATGAGCAGTTCTTC,CASSEATGLINNEQFF
NA,TRBJ1-5,TRBV5-6,once,TGTGCCAGCAGCTCCTTTGATCAGCCCCAGCATTTT,CASSSFDQPQHF
NA,TRBJ1-2,TRBV7-9,NA,TGTGCCAGCAGCTCCCGAATGACAGCCCCCTATGGCTACACCTTC,CASSSRMTAPYGYTF
NA,TRBJ1-2,TRBV28,few,TGTGCCAGCGAGACAGACTATGGCTACACCTTC,CASETDYGYTF
NA,TRBJ2-5,TRBV7-2,NA,TGTGCCAGCAGCTTAGAAGGGGCGAGGGGAGAGACCCAGTACTTC,CASSLEGARGETQYF
NA,TRBJ2-6,TRBV15,NA,TGTGCCACCAGCAGAGATCGGGGGGCCAACGTCCTGACTTTC,CATSRDRGANVLTF
NA,TRBJ1-3,TRBV21-1,NA,TGTGCCAGCGTGGCAGGGGGCTGGGCTGGAAACACCATATATTTT,CASVAGGWAGNTIYF
NA,TRBJ2-2,TRBV7-8,NA,TGTGCCAGCAGCTTAGTTCTTGGGAACACCGGGGAGCTGTTTTTT,CASSLVLGNTGELFF
TRBD2,TRBJ2-5,TRBV7-2,NA,TGTGCCAGCAGCCCCGGACTAGCGGGAGGTCAGGAGACCCAGTACTTC,CASSPGLAGGQETQYF
TRBD1,TRBJ2-7,TRBV15,NA,TGTGCCACCAGCTCCTGGACAGGGGGGAGTTCTTTGTACTTC,CATSSWTGGSSLYF
NA,TRBJ2-2,TRBV7-6,NA,TGTGCCAGCAGCTTAGCCACCTACACCGGGGAGCTGTTTTTT,CASSLATYTGELFF
NA,TRBJ1-4,TRBV6-5,NA,TGTGCCAGCAGTCACCGGGAGTCAAATGAAAAACTGTTTTTT,CASSHRESNEKLFF
NA,TRBJ1-2,TRBV7-9,NA,TGTGCCAGCAGCTTAGGCGGCAGGTTGCATGGCTACACCTTC,CASSLGGRLHGYTF
TRBD2,TRBJ2-3,TRBV5-1,NA,TGCGCCAGCAGCACCGTCCTAGCGGGAGGAGCGACAGATACGCAGTATTTT,CASSTVLAGGATDTQYF
NA,TRBJ2-5,TRBV7-2,NA,TGTGCCAGCAGCTTGGACCCGGGGGAGACCCAGTACTTC,CASSLDPGETQYF
TRBD1,TRBJ1-2,TRBV11-2,NA,TGTGCCAGCAGCACCGTACAGGGGGACTATGGCTACACCTTC,CASSTVQGDYGYTF
TRBD1,TRBJ1-1,TRBV19,NA,TGTGCCAGTAGTAGGACAGGCGCTACCACTGAAGCTTTCTTT,CASSRTGATTEAFF
TRBD1,TRBJ2-5,TRBV2,NA,TGTGCCAGCAGTTGGGACAGGGATCAAGAGACCCAGTACTTC,CASSWDRDQETQYF
NA,TRBJ2-2,TRBV4-2,NA,TGTGCCAGCAGCCAAGATTGGGCTACCCGAACGCATCAGAACACCGGGGAGCTGTTTTTT,CASSQDWATRTHQNTGELFF
NA,TRBJ1-2,TRBV6-2/TRBV6-3,NA,TGTGCCAGCAGTTCCCTCGCCTGGGACTATGGCTACACCTTC,CASSSLAWDYGYTF
NA,TRBJ1-5,TRBV9,NA,TGTGCCAGCAGCGTAGGAGGCCTGCCCGGTCAGCCCCAGCATTTT,CASSVGGLPGQPQHF
NA,TRBJ1-1,TRBV18,NA,TGTGCCAGCTCACTTACAGGGATCACTGAAGCTTTCTTT,CASSLTGITEAFF
TRBD1,TRBJ1-1,TRBV6-5,NA,TGTGCCAGCAGCCAGGGGGGGAGGGGCACTGAAGCTTTCTTT,CASSQGGRGTEAFF
NA,TRBJ1-4,TRBV3-1/TRBV3-2,once,TGTGCCAGCAGTTCACCCACAGGTCAGGATGAAAAACTGTTTTTT,CASSSPTGQDEKLFF
TRBD1,TRBJ2-7,TRBV28,NA,TGTGCCACGGAAGGGGGCTTACCCTACGAGCAGTACTTC,CATEGGLPYEQYF
NA,TRBJ2-7,TRBV7-9,NA,TGTGCCAGCAGCCCCCCCCAGGGGAGTAGAGTCCACGAGCAGTACTTC,CASSPPQGSRVHEQYF
TRBD1,TRBJ1-1,TRBV6-2/TRBV6-3,NA,TGTGCCAGCAGTTACGCGGGACAGCCGAACACTGAAGCTTTCTTT,CASSYAGQPNTEAFF
NA,TRBJ1-5,TRBV2,NA,TGTGCCAGCAGTGATACCAATCAGCCCCAGCATTTT,CASSDTNQPQHF
NA,TRBJ1-1,TRBV6-5,once,TGTGCCAGCAGTTACGGGGGGGTCCCTGAAGCTTTCTTT,CASSYGGVPEAFF
NA,TRBJ1-2,TRBV29-1,NA,TGCAGCGTTGAAACACAGGGTGACTATGGCTACACCTTC,CSVETQGDYGYTF
NA,TRBJ2-7,TRBV13,NA,TGTGCCAGCAGCCAACCGGGGAGCTCCTACGAGCAGTACTTC,CASSQPGSSYEQYF
TRBD2,TRBJ2-1,TRBV10-3,NA,TGTGCCATCAGTGTCGGACTAGCGGGAGAAGGGCAGTTCTTC,CAISVGLAGEGQFF
NA,TRBJ1-5,TRBV12-3/TRBV12-4,once,TGTGCCAGCAGAGACGGACCTGGCAGGCCCCAGCATTTT,CASRDGPGRPQHF
NA,TRBJ1-2,TRBV3-1/TRBV3-2,once,TGTGCCAGCACCACCGCCGGCGCCGGCTATGGCTACACCTTC,CASTTAGAGYGYTF
NA,TRBJ2-1,TRBV6-1,NA,TGTGCCAGCAGTGAAGCACGAGGCACTGAGCAGTTCTTC,CASSEARGTEQFF
TRBD2,TRBJ2-3,TRBV2,NA,TGTGCCAGCAGTCTGAGCGGGAGGGGTAGCACAGATACGCAGTATTTT,CASSLSGRGSTDTQYF
NA,TRBJ2-7,TRBV21-1,NA,TGTGCCAGCAGCAAAGCCAGTCCACCGCCTGACAAGACCTACGAGCAGTACTTC,CASSKASPPPDKTYEQYF
TRBD1,TRBJ2-2,TRBV2,NA,TGTGCCAGCAATTCCCACAACCCGACAGGGGGCGTGACCGGGGAGCTGTTTTTT,CASNSHNPTGGVTGELFF
NA,TRBJ1-1,TRBV10-1,NA,TGCGCCAGCAGTGATCCAGCAGGGATGACTGAAGCTTTCTTT,CASSDPAGMTEAFF
NA,TRBJ2-3,TRBV27,once,TGTGCCAGCAGTCCCATGGGTACGCCTTCTGGCACAGATACGCAGTATTTT,CASSPMGTPSGTDTQYF
NA,TRBJ1-4,TRBV29-1,NA,TGCAGCGTTGAAGGGCAGACTAATGAAAAACTGTTTTTT,CSVEGQTNEKLFF
NA,TRBJ1-4,TRBV19,NA,TGTGCCAGTAGTATCCCGACAAGGGCTTCGCGATCTAATGAAAAACTGTTTTTT,CASSIPTRASRSNEKLFF
TRBD2,TRBJ2-1,TRBV6-5,once,TGTGCCAGCAGTTACTCGGGACTAGCGACCTACAATGAGCAGTTCTTC,CASSYSGLATYNEQFF
TRBD1,TRBJ1-1,TRBV5-1,NA,TGCGCCAGCAGCTTGACAGGGGAGAACACTGAAGCTTTCTTT,CASSLTGENTEAFF
NA,TRBJ1-2,TRBV3-1/TRBV3-2,few,TGTGCCAGCAGCCAAGCGACACATGGCTACACCTTC,CASSQATHGYTF
NA,TRBJ1-1,TRBV14,NA,TGTGCCAGCACCCCGTTAGAACGGCTTATGAACACTGAAGCTTTCTTT,CASTPLERLMNTEAFF
NA,TRBJ2-1,TRBV9,NA,TGTGCCAGCAGCGGTACGCTGTTGTACAATGAGCAGTTCTTC,CASSGTLLYNEQFF